This T cell receptor (beta chain) was found in a study of cytomegalovirus exposure and HLA in healthy donors. PCR used 60 Vbeta primers and 13 Jbeta primers. TCRdb's copy holds only in-frame clones and misses some; the assay was immunoSEQ multiplex PCR. The data contain more than 80,000 clones, roughly 60% of them singletons. Study results and caveats: Many donors carried some public TCRs, although rarity characterized most TCR sequences.

Concerning this clone itself: Its antigen is unidentified.

V lost 0 bases and J lost 5, with 6 bases in between. CDR3 size: 13 residues. The germline gives CDR1 MNHEY, CDR2 SVGAGI. The TCR originated in a human donor in good health. V is TRBV6-5 and J is TRBJ2-3; D unclear. What was sequenced was PBMCs. This CDR3 reads CASSYSSRDTQYF. CDR3 in DNA: TGTGCCAGCAGTTACTCTAGCCGAGATACGCAGTATTTT.